This T cell receptor beta chain was sequenced in a study of cytomegalovirus exposure and HLA in healthy donors. Study-level results: Rare TCR sequences predominated, though certain public TCRs were found in many donors. Per published reports, the classifier diagnosed cytomegalovirus status with high specificity and sensitivity.

Germline V gives CDR1 LNHDA, CDR2 SQIVND (reference sequence). The J segment lost 7 bases and the V segment lost 7 bases, leaving 12 bases of the junction unmatched. This CDR3 contains 15 residues. This clone was recorded only once. Its antigen is as yet unknown. Here immunoSEQ multiplex PCR was the method, and the copy in TCRdb shows in-frame clones only, minus some. The sample has roughly 140,000 clones; 70% to 90% are singletons. The sample was PBMCs. The chain uses TRBV19 and TRBJ1-5, with TRBD1 identical over 8 bases. The source of this sequence is a young woman in good health and CMV-seropositive. This chain's CDR3 is CASTRPQGGRQPQHF. The CDR3 DNA reads as TGTGCCAGTACCCGCCCACAGGGGGGTAGACAGCCCCAGCATTTT.